The rows below give T cell receptor beta chains drawn from one sample of a study of T-cell memory formation after mild COVID-19. TCRdb re-called the 5' RACE reads with MiXCR, one entry per CDR3 protein. The sample shows fewer than 40,000 distinct CDR3 sequences, 7.5% to 8% of them seen only once. The sample taken for sequencing was PBMCs or a T cell subset sorted from them (not recorded which). The receptors shown here come from a man aged 18 to 29 who had mild COVID-19 (a few samples of this study predate the infection). Cell type and time point are not known. Each CDR3 is given with its conserved first and last residue. A D gene is named only where the DNA matches it firmly. Clone size is given for some rows only: seen once, a few or many times, or a class if the clone is expanded.

v_call	d_call	j_call	clone_size	cdr3_aa	cdr3_nt
TRBV7-2	TRBD1	TRBJ1-6	many	CASSLGTGMNSPLHF	TGTGCCAGCAGCTTAGGGACAGGGATGAATTCACCCCTCCACTTT
TRBV9	-	TRBJ1-6	many	CASTLSGLGGPLHF	TGTGCCAGCACCTTATCGGGGTTAGGAGGACCCCTCCACTTT
TRBV6-6	TRBD1	TRBJ1-5	few	CASSYSDRAQPQHF	TGTGCCAGCAGTTACTCGGACAGGGCCCAGCCCCAGCATTTT
TRBV12-2	-	TRBJ1-6	-	CASRLVGLRTGITLHF	TGTGCAAGTCGCTTAGTGGGTCTGCGGACAGGGATTACCCTCCACTTT
TRBV12-3/TRBV12-4	-	TRBJ2-5	few	CASSPSGTFGTQYF	TGTGCCAGCAGCCCGTCAGGGACTTTCGGGACCCAGTACTTC
TRBV5-1	-	TRBJ1-5	many	CASSPAGHLNQPQHF	TGCGCCAGCAGCCCGGCGGGACACCTGAATCAGCCCCAGCATTTT
TRBV6-4	TRBD2	TRBJ2-1	medium-sized	CASSDSSGGANEQFF	TGTGCCAGCAGTGACTCGAGCGGGGGGGCAAATGAGCAGTTCTTC
TRBV7-3	-	TRBJ1-6	few	CASSWTWNSPLHF	TGTGCCAGCTCTTGGACTTGGAATTCACCCCTCCACTTT
TRBV10-3	TRBD1	TRBJ2-6	many	CAIRGTGGSASGANVLTF	TGTGCCATCAGGGGGACAGGGGGTTCCGCCTCTGGGGCCAACGTCCTGACTTTC
TRBV5-1	-	TRBJ2-2	many	CASSLRFPGDTGELFF	TGCGCCAGCAGCTTGCGATTTCCAGGGGACACCGGGGAGCTGTTTTTT
TRBV20-1	-	TRBJ1-4	few	CSVSQVNEKLFF	TGCAGTGTTAGTCAGGTGAATGAAAAACTGTTTTTT
TRBV27	TRBD1	TRBJ2-1	many	CASSPQGLSLREQFF	TGTGCCAGCAGCCCACAGGGGCTTAGCTTACGCGAGCAGTTCTTC
TRBV3-1	-	TRBJ2-4	many	CASSQDSGNIQYF	TGTGCCAGCAGCCAAGATTCAGGGAACATTCAGTACTTC
TRBV6-5	TRBD1	TRBJ1-1	-	CASSETLTGVGTEAFF	TGTGCCAGCAGCGAAACCCTGACAGGGGTAGGCACTGAAGCTTTCTTT
TRBV7-2	TRBD1	TRBJ2-5	many	CASSAPDRAGETQYF	TGTGCCAGCAGCGCCCCGGACAGGGCGGGGGAGACCCAGTACTTC
TRBV10-2	TRBD2	TRBJ2-1	many	CASRLAYNEQFF	TGCGCCAGCCGACTAGCGTACAATGAGCAGTTCTTC
TRBV13	-	TRBJ1-5	many	CASSLGCKHF	TGTGCCAGCAGCTTAGGGTGTAAGCATTTT
TRBV7-9	-	TRBJ1-2	many	CASSREPNDYGYTF	TGTGCCAGCAGCCGAGAACCAAACGACTATGGCTACACCTTC
TRBV6-6	TRBD2	TRBJ2-5	-	CASSRRSGGAGETQYF	TGTGCCAGCAGTCGCCGTAGCGGGGGGGCGGGAGAGACCCAGTACTTC
TRBV6-6	TRBD1	TRBJ2-1	many	CASSRPGQGINEQFF	TGTGCCAGCAGTAGGCCGGGACAGGGAATCAATGAGCAGTTCTTC
TRBV10-2	-	TRBJ2-3	-	CASRRLAPDSTDTQYF	TGCGCCTCCCGGCGGCTGGCACCAGATAGCACAGATACGCAGTATTTT
TRBV4-2	-	TRBJ2-3	once	CASSQGSLGGSDTQYF	TGTGCCAGCAGCCAAGGCAGTCTTGGGGGCTCAGATACGCAGTATTTT
TRBV7-2	TRBD2	TRBJ2-7	many	CASSLAGSYEQYF	TGTGCCAGCAGCCTAGCGGGGTCCTACGAGCAGTACTTC
TRBV9	-	TRBJ2-1	-	CASSVGGGRGEEQFF	TGTGCCAGCAGCGTAGGGGGAGGCAGGGGAGAAGAGCAGTTCTTC
TRBV5-6	TRBD1	TRBJ2-3	many	CASSPKDRVQDTQYF	TGTGCCAGCAGCCCAAAGGACAGGGTGCAGGATACGCAGTATTTT
TRBV18	TRBD1	TRBJ1-2	many	CASSPGTGYNGYGYTF	TGTGCCAGCTCACCAGGGACAGGGTATAATGGCTATGGCTACACCTTC
TRBV27	-	TRBJ2-3	many	CASSLGGHTQYF	TGTGCCAGCAGTTTGGGCGGTCATACGCAGTATTTT
TRBV24-1	-	TRBJ1-2	few	CATFAGGVMDGYTF	TGTGCCACCTTCGCGGGGGGCGTAATGGATGGCTACACCTTC
TRBV30	-	TRBJ1-1	many	CAWSVQGSPRAFF	TGTGCCTGGAGTGTCCAGGGTTCCCCCCGGGCTTTCTTT
TRBV3-1	TRBD1	TRBJ2-1	many	CASSFDRVEQFF	TGTGCCAGCAGTTTCGACAGGGTCGAGCAGTTCTTC
TRBV11-2	TRBD2	TRBJ2-3	many	CASSSLDGGVTDTQYF	TGTGCCAGCAGCAGCTTAGACGGGGGGGTCACAGATACGCAGTATTTT
TRBV6-5	TRBD1	TRBJ1-6	few	CASSYRGQDISGSPLHF	TGTGCCAGCAGTTACAGGGGACAGGACATATCGGGTTCACCCCTCCACTTT
TRBV7-9	-	TRBJ2-3	-	CASSLSVVDTQYF	TGTGCCAGCAGCTTATCGGTCGTGGATACGCAGTATTTT
TRBV14	-	TRBJ1-1	many	CASSHLIRDEFTEAFF	TGTGCCAGCAGCCACCTGATCCGGGACGAGTTTACTGAAGCTTTCTTT
TRBV5-6	-	TRBJ2-3	many	CASSRTDTQYF	TGTGCCAGCAGCCGCACAGATACGCAGTATTTT
TRBV5-5	-	TRBJ2-2	-	CASSSQGASDTGELFF	TGTGCCAGCAGCTCCCAGGGAGCCTCTGACACCGGGGAGCTGTTTTTT
TRBV11-3	TRBD2	TRBJ2-2	few	CASSFRGAGGPGELFF	TGTGCCAGCAGCTTTCGTGGCGCGGGGGGGCCCGGGGAGCTGTTTTTT
TRBV4-2	-	TRBJ1-2	medium-sized	CASSQEVWRGGYTF	TGTGCCAGCAGCCAAGAAGTTTGGCGCGGAGGCTACACCTTC
TRBV27	-	TRBJ2-2	many	CASSLFGGANTGELFF	TGTGCCAGCAGTCTCTTTGGGGGGGCAAACACCGGGGAGCTGTTTTTT
TRBV20-1	-	TRBJ1-5	many	CSARGGIHQPQHF	TGCAGTGCTAGGGGGGGGATCCATCAGCCCCAGCATTTT
TRBV29-1	-	TRBJ2-7	many	CSVEDVSSYEQYF	TGCAGCGTTGAAGACGTGAGCTCCTACGAGCAGTACTTC
TRBV7-8	TRBD2	TRBJ2-5	many	CASSLVRLAGTETQYF	TGTGCCAGCAGCTTAGTCCGACTAGCGGGGACAGAGACCCAGTACTTC